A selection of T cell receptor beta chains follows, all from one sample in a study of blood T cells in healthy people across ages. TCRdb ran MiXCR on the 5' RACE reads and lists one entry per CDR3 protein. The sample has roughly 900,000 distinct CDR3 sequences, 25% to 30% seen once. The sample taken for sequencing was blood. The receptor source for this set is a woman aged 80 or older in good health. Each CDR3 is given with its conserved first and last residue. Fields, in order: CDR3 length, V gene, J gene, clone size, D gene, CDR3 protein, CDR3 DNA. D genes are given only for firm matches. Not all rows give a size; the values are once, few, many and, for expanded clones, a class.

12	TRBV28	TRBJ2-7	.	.	CARGKGSYEQYF	TGTGCCAGGGGAAAAGGGTCCTACGAGCAGTACTTC
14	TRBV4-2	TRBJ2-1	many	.	CASSQEIGLYEQFF	TGTGCCAGCAGCCAAGAAATCGGACTCTACGAGCAGTTCTTC
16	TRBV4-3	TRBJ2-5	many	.	CASSQDGPLGQETQYF	TGCGCCAGCAGCCAAGATGGTCCCCTGGGGCAAGAGACCCAGTACTTC
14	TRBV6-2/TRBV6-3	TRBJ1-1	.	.	CASSYTLGHTEAFF	TGTGCCAGCAGTTACACCCTGGGGCACACTGAAGCTTTCTTT
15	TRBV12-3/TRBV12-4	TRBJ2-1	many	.	CASSFSRPRRDEQFF	TGTGCCAGCAGTTTTTCCCGTCCGAGGCGGGATGAGCAGTTCTTC
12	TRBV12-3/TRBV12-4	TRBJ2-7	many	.	CASSWELDEQYF	TGTGCCAGCAGCTGGGAGTTGGACGAGCAGTACTTC
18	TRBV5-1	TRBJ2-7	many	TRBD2	CASSLELAGGSRDYEQYF	TGCGCCAGCAGCTTGGAACTAGCGGGGGGGTCTCGAGACTACGAGCAGTACTTC
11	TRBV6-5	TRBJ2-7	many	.	CATSRGYEQYF	TGTGCCACTTCGCGAGGCTACGAGCAGTACTTC
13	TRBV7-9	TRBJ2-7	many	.	CASSMPGPYEQYF	TGTGCCAGCAGCATGCCTGGACCCTACGAGCAGTACTTC
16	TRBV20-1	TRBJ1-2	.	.	CSARDVGGWVGYGYTF	TGCAGTGCTAGAGATGTCGGGGGGTGGGTTGGGTATGGCTACACCTTC
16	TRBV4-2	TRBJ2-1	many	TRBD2	CASSPRAGGQFNEQFF	TGTGCCAGCAGCCCCAGAGCGGGGGGACAATTCAATGAGCAGTTCTTC
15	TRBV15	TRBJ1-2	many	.	CATSRGGRANYGYTF	TGTGCCACCAGCAGAGGGGGCAGGGCAAACTATGGCTACACCTTC
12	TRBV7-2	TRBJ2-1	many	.	CASSFPGLGQFF	TGTGCCAGCAGCTTCCCGGGACTTGGGCAGTTCTTC
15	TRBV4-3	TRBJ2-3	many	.	CASSHTATYTDTQYF	TGCGCCAGCAGCCATACCGCCACCTACACAGATACGCAGTATTTT